These 5 T cell receptor beta chains came from one sample sequenced in a study of patients and donors after allogeneic stem cell transplantation. TCRdb fed the RT-PCR reads into MiXCR, producing one record per CDR3 protein. Here the sample spans roughly 150,000 distinct CDR3 sequences, 24% being singletons. Sample: blood, either unsorted or a sorted T cell fraction (not recorded which). Receptor source: a human donor who was either an allogeneic HSCT recipient or a stem cell or donor lymphocyte infusion donor (not recorded which). It is not recorded whose cells these are; they may come from a transplant donor.

The J gene is TRBJ2-1, the V gene TRBV5-1, with D hard to call. The V gene's germline CDR1 is SGHRS and CDR2 YFSETQ. The CDR3 is 15 residues long. The V gene lost 2 bases and the J gene lost 0 bases, with 9 bases spanning the gap. The CDR3 bases are TGCGCCAGCAGCTTTGACACCCACTCCTACAATGAGCAGTTCTTC. Translating gives CASSFDTHSYNEQFF.

The V call is TRBV13, the J call TRBJ2-7; 8 nucleotides align to TRBD1. V shed 5 bases, J shed 0 bases, and the junction held 9 bases outside the gene matches. The CDR3 length is 16 residues. CDR1 is PRHDT, CDR2 FYEKMQ, per germline (reference sequence). CDR3 sequence (DNA): TGTGCCAGCAGCCTCTACAGGACAGGGAGCTCCTACGAGCAGTACTTC. The encoded protein is CASSLYRTGSSYEQYF.

The V gene is TRBV25-1, the J gene TRBJ1-1; 8 bases are a match to TRBD1. Germline values: CDR1 MGHDK, CDR2 SYGVNS. Germline trimming cut 3 bases from V and 5 bases from J; bases unmatched to any gene: 5. The CDR3 sequence is 14 residues long. The CDR3 here is CASSEIDRGTEAFF. For the CDR3, the DNA is TGTGCCAGCAGTGAGATCGACAGGGGTACTGAAGCTTTCTTT.

This clonotype appeared a few times. The chain employs TRBV29-1 and TRBJ2-5; D possibly matches TRBD1 or TRBD2 (5 bases each). The CDR3 length is 13 residues. V was cut by 4 bases and J by 5 bases, with 14 bases left in between. CDR1 is SQVTM, CDR2 ANQGSEA, per germline. The CDR3 DNA is TGCAGCGTTGGAGGGCCAGGGACGGAGACCCAGTACTTC. Translated, it gives CSVGGPGTETQYF. Variable domain in full (rest from reference TRBV29-1 and TRBJ2-5): SAVISQKPSRDICQRGTSLTIQCQVDSQVTMMFWYRQQPGQSLTLIATANQGSEATYESGFVIDKFPISRPNLTFSTLTVSNMSPEDSSIYLCSVGGPGTETQYFGPGTRLLVL.

This clonotype was counted between two and nine times. Written as DNA, the CDR3 is TGTGCCAGCAGCTTAGGCCAGGGACAGGGGTATGGCTACACCTTC. Its translation is CASSLGQGQGYGYTF. The chain recombines TRBV11-2 with TRBJ1-2; the match to TRBD1 covers 10 bases. V gave up 1 base and J gave up 5 bases; unmatched junction bases: 4. From germline, CDR1 is SGHAT and CDR2 FQNNGV. This CDR3 is built from 15 residues.